This T cell receptor (beta chain) comes out of a study of T-cell memory formation after mild COVID-19. Whole-study context: TCR clusters were largely donor specific.

Study-level results: CD4+ contracting clones lay mainly in CM and EM, CD8+ ones in EMRA. While clones contracting from day 15 to 85 were balanced between CD4 and CD8, later expanders leaned CD4+.

Via MiXCR, TCRdb re-called the 5' RACE reads, giving one row per CDR3 protein. The data hold 350,000 to 400,000 distinct CDR3 sequences, with 20% to 25% observed a single time. The germline gives CDR1 SGHTA, CDR2 FQGTGA. This CDR3 contains 16 residues. The V gene end was trimmed by 2 bases and the J gene end by 4 bases; junction bases not matched to a gene: 5. This clonotype was picked up a small number of times. Its antigen is currently unknown. The V and J genes are TRBV7-3 and TRBJ2-1; TRBD2 matches at 10 bases. The clonotype was recovered from an adult woman who had mild COVID-19 (a few samples of this study predate the infection). Cell type and time point are not known. Sequencing was done on a sample of PBMCs or a T cell subset sorted from them (not recorded which). CDR3 coding DNA: TGTGCCAGCAGCTTAGGGGGGACTAGCGCATACAATGAGCAGTTCTTC. Its protein is CASSLGGTSAYNEQFF. The full variable domain, with the rest looked up from reference TRBV7-3 and TRBJ2-1, is GAGVSQTPSNKVTEKGKYVELRCDPISGHTALYWYRQSLGQGPEFLIYFQGTGAADDSGLPNDRFFAVRPEGSVSTLKIQRTERGDSAVYLCASSLGGTSAYNEQFFGPGTRLTVL.